The clone carrying this T cell receptor beta chain was found many times. As part of library construction, unique molecular identifiers were attached to individual cDNA molecules. One entry per CDR3 protein results from TCRdb running MiXCR on the 5' RACE reads. The sample yields approximately 57,000 distinct CDR3 sequences, approximately 12% seen once. These data are taken from a study of early T cells in non-severe SARS-CoV-2 infection. The sample comprised whole blood. This clonotype was obtained from an adult who was a healthcare worker with PCR-confirmed SARS-CoV-2 infection or an uninfected control (not recorded which).

CDR3 sequence reads: CASSPLSGGADTQYF. CDR3 in DNA: TGTGCCAGCAGTCCCCTTAGCGGGGGGGCAGATACGCAGTATTTT. The rearrangement uses TRBV12-3 or TRBV12-4 and TRBJ2-3; 11 nucleotides line up with TRBD2. The CDR3 is 15 residues long. The trim removed 5 bases at V and 4 bases at J, leaving 5 bases unmatched.